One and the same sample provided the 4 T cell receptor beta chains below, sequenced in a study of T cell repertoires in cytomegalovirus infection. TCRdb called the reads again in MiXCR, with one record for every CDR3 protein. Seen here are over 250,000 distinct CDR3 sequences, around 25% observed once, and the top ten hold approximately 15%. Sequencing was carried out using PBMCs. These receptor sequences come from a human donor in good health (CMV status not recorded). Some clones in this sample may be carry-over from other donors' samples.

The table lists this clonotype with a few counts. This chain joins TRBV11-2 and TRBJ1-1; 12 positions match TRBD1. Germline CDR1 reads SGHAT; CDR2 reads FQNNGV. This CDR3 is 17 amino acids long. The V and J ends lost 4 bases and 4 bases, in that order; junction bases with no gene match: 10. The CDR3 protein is CASSSIPGQGASTEAFF. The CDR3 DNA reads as TGTGCCAGCAGCTCCATCCCGGGACAGGGGGCGAGCACTGAAGCTTTCTTT.

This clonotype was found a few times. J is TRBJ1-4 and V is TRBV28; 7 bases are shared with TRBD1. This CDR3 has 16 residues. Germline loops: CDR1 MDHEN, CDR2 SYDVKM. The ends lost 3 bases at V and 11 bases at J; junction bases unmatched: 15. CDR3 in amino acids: CASSLFLPGQSFKLFF. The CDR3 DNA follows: TGTGCCAGCAGTTTGTTTCTCCCGGGACAGAGTTTCAAACTGTTTTTT. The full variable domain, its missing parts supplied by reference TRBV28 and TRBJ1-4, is DVKVTQSSRYLVKRTGEKVFLECVQDMDHENMFWYRQDPGLGLRLIYFSYDVKMKEKGDIPEGYSVSREKKERFSLILESASTNQTSMYLCASSLFLPGQSFKLFFGSGTQLSVL.

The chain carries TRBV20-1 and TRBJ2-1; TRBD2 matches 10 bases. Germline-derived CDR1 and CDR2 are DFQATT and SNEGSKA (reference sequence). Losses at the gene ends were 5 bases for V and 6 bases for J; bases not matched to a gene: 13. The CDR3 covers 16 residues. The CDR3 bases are TGCAGTGCTCGCAGAGCGGGCCTAGCGGGAGTCAATGAGCAGTTCTTC. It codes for CSARRAGLAGVNEQFF.

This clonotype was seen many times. The CDR3 region has the DNA TGTGCCAGCAGTGAAGCTACGAACAGCAATCAGCCCCAGCATTTT. As protein: CASSEATNSNQPQHF. The chain employs TRBV6-1 and TRBJ1-5; D gene ambiguous. The CDR3 has 15 amino acids. CDR1 is MNHNS, CDR2 SASEGT, per germline. V was trimmed by 0 bases and J by 1 base, leaving 7 bases between them.